The 22 T cell receptor beta chains given below trace back to one sample, sequenced in a study of graft-versus-host responses after intestinal transplantation. Only in-frame clones appear in the TCRdb table, and some are missing; sequencing was by immunoSEQ multiplex PCR. The sample carries about 43,000 clones, 85% to 95% recorded once. Sequences were derived from PBMCs, sampled around 48 weeks after intestinal transplant. The receptor set was obtained from a human patient who received an intestinal transplant, so some T cells may come from the graft donor.

The genes are TRBV5-6 and TRBJ2-5; D unresolved. Deletions cut 6 bases from V and 4 bases from J, with 13 bases between. The germline V gene has CDR1 SGHDT and CDR2 YYEEEE. The CDR3 totals 13 residues. In DNA form, the CDR3 reads TGTGCCAGCAAGATCAGGCTTCGAGAGACCCAGTACTTC. Amino acid sequence: CASKIRLRETQYF.

J is TRBJ1-2 and V is TRBV4-1; D perhaps matches TRBD1 (5 bases). Germline V gene sequence: CDR1 MGHRA, CDR2 YSYEKL. The CDR3 loop spans 13 amino acids. Trimming took off 9 bases at V and 5 bases at J, with 16 bases between the two ends. The CDR3 reads CAREGTETYGYTF. The CDR3 DNA follows: TGCGCCAGAGAAGGGACGGAGACTTATGGCTACACCTTC.

Details on this clone: At one boundary the junction diverges from the germline segment, which might be a read error. The chain couples TRBV7-9 to TRBJ1-2, with D unresolved. This CDR3 has 15 residues. Per the germline V gene, CDR1 is SEHNR and CDR2 is FQNEAQ (reference sequence). The CDR3 spells CAGSLGTAANYGYTF. In DNA form, the CDR3 reads TGTGCCGGCAGCCTCGGTACAGCAGCTAACTATGGCTACACCTTC.

This sequence joins TRBV4-2 and TRBJ2-5, with 8 bases aligning to TRBD1. V trimming: 1 base; J trimming: 0 bases; junction bases outside the gene matches: 4. The length of the CDR3 is 16 residues. Looked up from germline, CDR1 is LGHNA and CDR2 is YNFKEQ. CDR3 sequence reads: CASSQGTGTNQETQYF. CDR3 DNA: TGTGCCAGCAGCCAAGGGACAGGGACAAACCAAGAGACCCAGTACTTC.

This chain joins TRBV5-3 and TRBJ2-5, with D uncertain. TRBV5-3 is sorted into the ORF group, with uncertain function. Deletions cut 6 bases from V and 0 bases from J, with 15 bases between. This CDR3 has 15 amino acids. The CDR3 DNA follows: TGTGCCAGAACCCTAGAACCGAGTAACCAAGAGACCCAGTACTTC. Residues: CARTLEPSNQETQYF.

The rearrangement joins TRBV7-3 to TRBJ2-2; 11 bases map to TRBD1. J was trimmed by 8 bases and V by 5 bases; bases with no gene match: 7. Germline CDR1 and CDR2: SGHTA and FQGTGA. The CDR3 totals 15 residues. CDR3 amino acids: CASSQGQGAGGELFF. DNA for the CDR3: TGTGCCAGCAGCCAAGGACAGGGGGCCGGAGGGGAGCTGTTTTTT.

The chain links TRBV5-1 to TRBJ2-7, with TRBD1 matching 8 bases. This CDR3 comprises 15 residues. Losses at the gene ends were 0 bases for V and 1 base for J; bases not matched to a gene: 3. CDR1 is SGHRS, CDR2 YFSETQ, per germline. CDR3 bases: TGCGCCAGCAGCTTGGCGGGGACAGGTTCCTACGAGCAGTACTTC. Translated: CASSLAGTGSYEQYF.

The chain has TRBV19 and TRBJ2-5, with D possibly being TRBD2 (5 bases). This CDR3 spans 14 amino acids. Germline CDR1 and CDR2: LNHDA and SQIVND (reference sequence). V was pared by 7 bases and J by 4 bases, with 16 bases between. CDR3 in amino acids: CASKEASSLETQYF. The CDR3 nucleotides are TGTGCCAGTAAGGAGGCGAGCTCCTTAGAGACCCAGTACTTC.

The chain joins TRBV19 to TRBJ2-3; TRBD2 matches 10 bases. The germline gives CDR1 LNHDA, CDR2 SQIVND (reference sequence). Trimming cost V 3 bases and J 2 bases; bases outside gene matches: 8. CDR3 length: 17 residues. The CDR3 loop reads CASSIDLSGGATDTQYF. The DNA for the CDR3 is TGTGCCAGTAGTATTGATTTAAGCGGGGGGGCCACAGATACGCAGTATTTT.

In its sample, this clone was seen a few times. This rearrangement joins TRBV5-1 to TRBJ1-5; D gene uncertain. CDR1 SGHRS and CDR2 YFSETQ come from the germline V gene. The V end was cut by 0 bases, the J end by 1 base, with 2 bases between. The CDR3 length is 13 residues. The CDR3 sequence: CASSLGSNQPQHF. CDR3 DNA sequence: TGCGCCAGCAGCTTGGGGAGCAATCAGCCCCAGCATTTT.

V gene TRBV5-1 combines with J gene TRBJ2-1; the D is unclear. The CDR3 has 13 amino acids. V lost 4 bases and J 4 bases, leaving 9 bases between the germline ends. Germline-derived CDR1 and CDR2 are SGHRS and YFSETQ. In DNA, the CDR3 is TGCGCCAGCAGCCCAGAGAGTTACAATGAGCAGTTCTTC. This encodes CASSPESYNEQFF.

This clone has only a few counts. J is TRBJ1-3 and V is TRBV6-4; a weak D match, TRBD1 (5 bases). Germline CDR1 MRHNA, CDR2 SNTAGT. Trimming took 6 bases from V and 0 from J, leaving 18 bases between them. This CDR3 spans 17 amino acids. CDR3 bases: TGTGCCAGCAGGGAGCCTCGGGGCTCTCGCTCTGGAAACACCATATATTTT. Protein sequence: CASREPRGSRSGNTIYF.

This sequence joins TRBV6-1 and TRBJ2-7; D gene uncertain. Germline V gene lookup returns CDR1 MNHNS and CDR2 SASEGT. Trimming removed 0 bases at V and 4 bases at J, with 4 bases between. CDR3 size: 12 residues. CDR3: CASSEAGYEQYF. CDR3 sequence (DNA): TGTGCCAGCAGTGAAGCTGGTTACGAGCAGTACTTC.

V is TRBV5-6 and J is TRBJ2-4, with D tentatively TRBD2 (6 bases). The CDR3 consists of 15 residues. Germline CDR1 reads SGHDT; CDR2 reads YYEEEE. Trimming cost V 1 base and J 2 bases, with 10 bases left between them. This CDR3 is CASSLFGGTKNIQYF. The CDR3 nucleotides are TGTGCCAGCAGCTTGTTCGGCGGGACCAAAAACATTCAGTACTTC.

This sequence joins TRBV5-1 and TRBJ2-7; 9 bases line up with TRBD2. In germline, CDR1 is SGHRS, CDR2 YFSETQ. There are 19 residues in the CDR3. The junction had 19 bases not matched to a gene; V was cut back by 2 bases and J by 4 bases. CDR3 protein: CASSFFGGLALRVGYEQYF. The CDR3 DNA reads TGCGCCAGCAGCTTTTTTGGGGGACTAGCCCTCCGGGTCGGGTACGAGCAGTACTTC.

The chain carries TRBV2 and TRBJ2-5, with 9 bases lining up with TRBD1. Looked up from germline, CDR1 is SNHLY and CDR2 is FYNNEI. Germline trimming cut 8 bases from V and 5 bases from J; bases unmatched to any gene: 9. The CDR3 has 14 residues. The CDR3 nucleotides read TGTGCCAGCGGGGGACAGGGAGGATGGGAGACCCAGTACTTC. Translated: CASGGQGGWETQYF.

The chain is built from TRBV5-1 and TRBJ2-6; tentatively, D is TRBD1 or TRBD2 (5 bases each). The CDR3 sequence is 16 residues long. CDR1 and CDR2 from the germline V gene are SGHRS and YFSETQ. V gave up 2 bases and J gave up 4 bases, with 13 bases separating them. Here the CDR3 DNA reads TGCGCCAGCAGCTTCGGGGCGCTGAGCGGGGCCAACGTCCTGACTTTC. As protein: CASSFGALSGANVLTF.

The chain employs TRBV18 and TRBJ2-7; D tentatively fits TRBD1 or TRBD2 (5 bases each). This CDR3 is built from 13 residues. From germline, CDR1 is KGHSH and CDR2 LQKENI. V lost 3 bases and J lost 4, with 10 bases in between. This CDR3 reads CASSPMGPYEQYF. The DNA of the CDR3 is TGTGCCAGCTCACCGATGGGACCTTACGAGCAGTACTTC.

The chain uses TRBV6-5 and TRBJ2-1; 8 bases are a match to TRBD1. Germline trimming cut 6 bases from V and 7 bases from J; bases unmatched to any gene: 11. Germline CDR1 is MNHEY and CDR2 is SVGAGI. The CDR3 covers 15 residues. This CDR3 reads CASRADREVGNEQFF. DNA for the CDR3: TGTGCCAGCAGAGCGGACAGGGAGGTCGGGAATGAGCAGTTCTTC.

The chain has TRBV9 and TRBJ2-2; weak D call: TRBD2 (6 bases). Germline CDR1 reads SGDLS; CDR2 reads YYNGEE. V lost 0 bases and J lost 2, with 14 bases in between. The CDR3 runs 17 residues. CDR3 in amino acids: CASSVAGGRPNTGELFF. CDR3 in DNA: TGTGCCAGCAGCGTAGCCGGGGGTCGTCCAAACACCGGGGAGCTGTTTTTT.

J is TRBJ2-1 and V is TRBV5-1; 12 nucleotides match TRBD2. V shed 4 bases and J 4 bases; nucleotides not matched to a gene: 3. The CDR3 has 15 residues. Germline CDR1 is SGHRS and CDR2 is YFSETQ. The CDR3 spells CASSTGTSGYNEQFF. CDR3 nucleotides: TGCGCCAGCAGCACCGGGACTAGCGGGTACAATGAGCAGTTCTTC. Full variable domain (missing parts from reference TRBV5-1 and TRBJ2-1): KAGVTQTPRYLIKTRGQQVTLSCSPISGHRSVSWYQQTPGQGLQFLFEYFSETQRNKGNFPGRFSGRQFSNSRSEMNVSTLELGDSALYLCASSTGTSGYNEQFFGPGTRLTVL.

The gene calls are TRBV18 and TRBJ2-5, with TRBD2 matching 9 bases. Germline CDR1 and CDR2: KGHSH and LQKENI. There are 17 residues in the CDR3. V lost 0 bases to trimming and J lost 5 bases; unmatched junction nucleotides: 10. DNA of the CDR3: TGTGCCAGCTCACCACCGCGGGGGGGCCGAGTAGGGGAGACCCAGTACTTC. Protein sequence: CASSPPRGGRVGETQYF.